This T cell receptor (beta chain) was retrieved from a study of T cells expressing NK-cell markers (TCRdb year 2020). Study-wide context: In sorted CD3+CD56+NKG2C+, CD3+CD56+NKG2C- and CD3+CD56-NKG2C+ T-cell subsets from several donors, TCR beta-chain repertoires were profiled. Illumina HiSeq 2000/2500, MiSeq or NextSeq was used to sequence libraries as 2 x 150 bp reads. The eight sequenced donors were randomly selected healthy volunteers, three men and five women. Seven of the eight sequenced donors were HCMV-seropositive and one was HCMV-seronegative.

To determine HCMV serostatus, a commercial ELISA kit was used to detect HCMV-specific IgG in serum. Ficoll density gradient centrifugation was used to isolate peripheral blood mononuclear cells from blood. As concerns this clonotype: Its antigen has not been determined.

On the study overall, not on this receptor specifically: It remained unclear whether the expanded NKG2C-expressing T cell clones were specific for HCMV antigens. For roughly 6 donors, the dominant CD3+CD56+NKG2C+ clonotypes were among the top 10 CD8+ clonotypes and accounted for about 1.0-7.5% of CD8+ T cells. Those dominant clonotypes were again the most abundant among CD3+CD56-NKG2C+ cells in a handful of donors, at about 25-60.1%.

The sequencing machine was an Illumina HiSeq 2000. The TCR beta cDNA libraries were made using 5'RACE template switching, a step that added both a universal primer site and unique molecular identifiers. cDNA synthesis was primed from the TCR beta constant segment, followed by two successive PCR amplification steps. In the paper's pipeline: MIGEC handled demultiplexing of the reads and grouping by UMI, while MiTCR was used to assemble and quantify clonotypes. Only TCR cDNA sequences supported by at least two reads were kept to exclude erroneous sequences. Downstream repertoire analysis used the tcR package, and clonotypes were matched across fractions by CDR3 nucleotide sequence plus V segment. VDJmatch was used to annotate antigen specificity against VDJdb, with one amino acid substitution in CDR3 permitted. With the reads reprocessed by TCRdb, a single entry stands for each CDR3 protein sequence and no DNA is reported. V and J calls and clone size were set by TCRdb, not the authors. This sample's table has entries for around 260,000 distinct CDR3 sequences. The top ten hold more than 3.5% of the sample.

Material: blood T cells: a sorted CD56 or NKG2C T cell subset, CD4+ or CD8+ T cells, or bulk PBMC T cells (not recorded which). This TCR came from a woman between 18 and 75 years old in good health.

Here the CDR3 is given as CASSKVGRRMGTGNTEAFF. The chain is encoded by TRBV21-1 joined to TRBJ1-1. TRBV21-1 is tagged as a pseudogene. The CDR3 starts with the cysteine, ends with the phenylalanine, and has 19 residues. Nucleotide data are not available.